The subject of this entry is one T cell receptor (beta chain). What it recognizes is unknown. This specimen comes from a study of cytomegalovirus exposure and HLA in healthy donors. Overall study results and limits: According to an earlier analysis, most TCR beta V segments yielded productive rearrangements about 87% or about 30% of the time.

From germline, CDR1 is KGHSH and CDR2 LQKENI. The CDR3 has 14 residues. With 5 bases removed from V and 3 bases from J, the gap between germline ends came to 12 bases. 13 Jbeta primers and 60 Vbeta primers were used for the PCR. Method: immunoSEQ multiplex PCR; TCRdb's copy keeps in-frame clones and lacks some. The table shows fewer than 250,000 clones, with 70% to 80% occurring only once. The chain employs TRBV18 and TRBJ2-3, with D maybe TRBD2 (5 bases). The sequence was collected from a girl aged 2 to 9 in good health and CMV-seronegative. Material: PBMCs. The CDR3 loop reads CASSRPSRTDTQYF. CDR3 coding DNA: TGTGCCAGCTCAAGGCCTAGCAGGACAGATACGCAGTATTTT. The full variable domain, in which reference TRBV18 and TRBJ2-3 provide the parts outside the CDR3, is NAGVMQNPRHLVRRRGQEARLRCSPMKGHSHVYWYRQLPEEGLKFMVYLQKENIIDESGMPKERFSAEFPKEGPSILRIQQVVRGDSAAYFCASSRPSRTDTQYFGPGTRLTVL.